This T cell receptor (beta chain) stems from a study of blood T cell repertoires in COVID-19. Overall study context: Whether acute or convalescent, the COVID-19 samples came from the United States, Italy and Spain. From T cells, B-cell-depleted T cells, or PBMCs came the material, which was cDNA or gDNA.

As originally analysed: For nucleated cells, counts were estimated from reference gene primer amplification. This table comes from immunoSEQ multiplex PCR, and its TCRdb copy is limited to in-frame clones, with some not included. V and J calls and clone size are those listed in that table; D and trimming were worked out from the DNA. The sample has some 220,000 clones; around 80% are singletons. This clone was recorded a few times. V trimming: 7 bases; J trimming: 4 bases; junction bases outside the gene matches: 6. This CDR3 has 13 residues. CDR1 and CDR2 (germline): LGHNT, FRNRAP. This rearrangement joins TRBV12-5 to TRBJ1-2, with 7 bases lining up with TRBD1. Sequenced: peripheral blood. The clonotype was recovered from a human donor in a cohort sampled during active COVID-19. CDR3 bases: TGTGCTAGTGCCACCGACAGGGCCTATGGCTACACCTTC. Its translation is CASATDRAYGYTF. Full variable domain (remainder filled in from reference TRBV12-5 and TRBJ1-2): DARVTQTPRHKVTEMGQEVTMRCQPILGHNTVFWYRQTMMQGLELLAYFRNRAPLDDSGMPKDRFSAEMPDATLATLKIQPSEPRDSAVYFCASATDRAYGYTFGSGTRLTVV.